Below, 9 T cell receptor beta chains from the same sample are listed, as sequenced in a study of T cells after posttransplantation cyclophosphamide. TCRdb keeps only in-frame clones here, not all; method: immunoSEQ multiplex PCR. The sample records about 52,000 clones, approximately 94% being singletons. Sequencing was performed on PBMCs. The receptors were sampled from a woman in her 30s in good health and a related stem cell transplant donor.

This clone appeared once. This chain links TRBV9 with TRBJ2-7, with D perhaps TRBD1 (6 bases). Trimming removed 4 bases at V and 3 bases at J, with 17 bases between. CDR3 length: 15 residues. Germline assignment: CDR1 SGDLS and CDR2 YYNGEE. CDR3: CASSTEGQGLYEQYF. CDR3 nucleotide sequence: TGTGCCAGCAGCACCGAGGGTCAGGGGCTCTACGAGCAGTACTTC. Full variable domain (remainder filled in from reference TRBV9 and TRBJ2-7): DSGVTQTPKHLITATGQRVTLRCSPRSGDLSVYWYQQSLDQGLQFLIQYYNGEERAKGNILERFSAQQFPDLHSELNLSSLELGDSALYFCASSTEGQGLYEQYFGPGTRLTVT.

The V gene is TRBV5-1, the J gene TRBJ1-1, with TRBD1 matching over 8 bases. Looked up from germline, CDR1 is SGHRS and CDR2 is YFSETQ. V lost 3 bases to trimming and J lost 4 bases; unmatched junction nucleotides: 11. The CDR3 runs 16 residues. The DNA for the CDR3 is TGCGCCAGCAGCTCGGCGCCAGGGGGCGAGAGCACTGAAGCTTTCTTT. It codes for CASSSAPGGESTEAFF.

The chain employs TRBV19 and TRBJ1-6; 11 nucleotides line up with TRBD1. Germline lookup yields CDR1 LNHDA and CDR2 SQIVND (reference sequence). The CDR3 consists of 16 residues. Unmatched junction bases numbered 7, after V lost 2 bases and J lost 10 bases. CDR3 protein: CASSINGQGAGSPLHF. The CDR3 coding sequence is TGTGCCAGTAGTATAAATGGACAGGGGGCCGGGTCACCCCTCCACTTT. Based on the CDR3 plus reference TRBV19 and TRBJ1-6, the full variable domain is DGGITQSPKYLFRKEGQNVTLSCEQNLNHDAMYWYRQDPGQGLRLIYYSQIVNDFQKGDIAEGYSVSREKKESFPLTVTSAQKNPTAFYLCASSINGQGAGSPLHFGNGTRLTVT.

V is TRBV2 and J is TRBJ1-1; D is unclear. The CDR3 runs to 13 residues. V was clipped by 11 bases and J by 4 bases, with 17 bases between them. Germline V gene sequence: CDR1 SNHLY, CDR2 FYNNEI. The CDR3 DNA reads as TGTGCCGGGAGAGTGGAGTATAGCACTGAAGCTTTCTTT. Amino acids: CAGRVEYSTEAFF.

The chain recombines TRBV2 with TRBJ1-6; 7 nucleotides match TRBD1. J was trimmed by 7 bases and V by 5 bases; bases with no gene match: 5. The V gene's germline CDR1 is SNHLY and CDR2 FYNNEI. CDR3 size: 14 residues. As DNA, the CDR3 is TGTGCCAGCAGTCATGACAGGGCAAATTCACCCCTCCACTTT. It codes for CASSHDRANSPLHF.

CDR3 loop: CASSRGSTDTQYF. The CDR3 DNA reads as TGTGCCAGCAGCAGAGGAAGCACAGATACGCAGTATTTT. The chain uses TRBV11-3 and TRBJ2-3; no firm D call. Germline V gene data show CDR1 as SGHNT and CDR2 as YENEEA. V shed 5 bases and J shed 0 bases, with 6 bases lying between them. This CDR3 is 13 amino acids long.

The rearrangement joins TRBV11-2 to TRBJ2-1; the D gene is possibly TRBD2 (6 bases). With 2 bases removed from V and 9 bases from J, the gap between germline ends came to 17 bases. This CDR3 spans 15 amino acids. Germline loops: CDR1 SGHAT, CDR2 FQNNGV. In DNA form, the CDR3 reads TGTGCCAGCAGCTTACAGGCGGGGTTGACTGCTGAGCAGTTCTTC. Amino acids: CASSLQAGLTAEQFF.

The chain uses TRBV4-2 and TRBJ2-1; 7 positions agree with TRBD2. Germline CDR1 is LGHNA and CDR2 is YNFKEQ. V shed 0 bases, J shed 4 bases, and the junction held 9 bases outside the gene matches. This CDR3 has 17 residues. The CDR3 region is CASSQDLGLAAYNEQFF. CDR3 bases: TGTGCCAGCAGCCAAGATTTGGGGCTAGCGGCGTACAATGAGCAGTTCTTC.

In nucleotides, the CDR3 is TGTGCCAGCAGCCGTCGGGAGAGGCGAAGCTCATACGACGAGCAGTACTTC. Translating it yields CASSRRERRSSYDEQYF. The chain is built from TRBV5-5 and TRBJ2-7, with a tentative D call TRBD2 (6 bases). The CDR3 is made up of 17 amino acids. Germline V gives CDR1 SGHKS, CDR2 YYEKEE (reference sequence). Trimming shortened V by 4 bases and J by 5 bases, and 25 bases separated the two germline ends.